The 16 T cell receptor beta chains in this list originate from one sample, sequenced in a study of shared clonotypes between healthy human individuals. Method: immunoSEQ multiplex PCR; TCRdb's copy keeps in-frame clones and lacks some. The table has 85,000 to 100,000 clones, almost 70% seen once. Input material: memory CD8+ T cells sorted from blood. Described subset: CD45RO+ cells pooled with CCR7-negative TemRA cells. These receptors originate from a young man in good health.

The chain carries TRBV13 and TRBJ1-5; D unclear. The V and J ends lost 6 bases and 1 base respectively, with 10 bases between them. In germline, CDR1 is PRHDT, CDR2 FYEKMQ (reference sequence). The CDR3 runs to 14 residues. The CDR3 here is CASSGQISNQPQHF. CDR3 coding DNA: TGTGCCAGCAGTGGGCAGATAAGCAATCAGCCCCAGCATTTT.

The chain combines TRBV6-8 with TRBJ1-5; D is uncertain. Germline V gene sequence: CDR1 MNHGY, CDR2 SAAAGT. The V gene lost 7 bases and the J gene lost 5 bases, with 18 bases spanning the gap. CDR3 length: 15 amino acids. This chain's CDR3 is CASKDCPKPHQPQHF. In DNA form, the CDR3 reads TGTGCCAGCAAAGACTGTCCAAAGCCCCATCAGCCCCAGCATTTT.

A few counts support this clone. This sequence joins TRBV27 and TRBJ2-1; D possibly matches TRBD1 or TRBD2 (5 bases each). The CDR3 is made up of 14 amino acids. V was cut by 3 bases and J by 8 bases, with 14 bases left in between. Germline CDR1 reads MNHEY; CDR2 reads SMNVEV (reference sequence). The CDR3 loop reads CASSFGTSGDEQFF. The CDR3 DNA sequence: TGTGCCAGCAGTTTTGGGACCTCCGGCGATGAGCAGTTCTTC.

This rearrangement joins TRBV28 to TRBJ2-7; D is ambiguous. Per germline, CDR1 MDHEN and CDR2 SYDVKM. The CDR3 covers 12 residues. V was clipped by 10 bases and J by 3 bases, with 13 bases between them. CDR3 loop: CATSWTDYEQYF. Written as DNA, the CDR3 is TGTGCCACTTCATGGACCGACTACGAGCAGTACTTC.

This clone was detected only a few times. The V and J genes are TRBV6-1 and TRBJ2-7; tentative D call: TRBD1 (7 bases). In germline, CDR1 is MNHNS, CDR2 SASEGT. V gave up 6 bases and J gave up 5 bases, with 14 bases separating them. The CDR3 sequence is 13 residues long. CDR3 sequence: CASSRQGGNEQYF. The DNA for the CDR3 is TGTGCCAGCAGCCGACAGGGAGGCAACGAGCAGTACTTC.

This clone was counted ten times or more. V is TRBV5-6 and J is TRBJ1-1; 8 positions agree with TRBD1. The V and J ends lost 4 bases and 6 bases, in that order; junction bases with no gene match: 8. CDR1 and CDR2 (germline): SGHDT, YYEEEE. There are 14 residues in the CDR3. CDR3 loop: CASSRWTGWSEAFF. CDR3 in DNA: TGTGCCAGCAGCCGCTGGACAGGGTGGTCTGAAGCTTTCTTT. The variable domain in full, completed from reference TRBV5-6 and TRBJ1-1, reads DAGVTQSPTHLIKTRGQQVTLRCSPKSGHDTVSWYQQALGQGPQFIFQYYEEEERQRGNFPDRFSGHQFPNYSSELNVNALLLGDSALYLCASSRWTGWSEAFFGQGTRLTVV.

This clone has only a few counts. The chain carries TRBV10-1 and TRBJ2-1; D is possibly TRBD2 (6 bases). Germline V gene sequence: CDR1 WNHNN, CDR2 SYGVQD (reference sequence). With 3 bases removed from V and 8 bases from J, the gap between germline ends came to 14 bases. The CDR3 loop spans 14 amino acids. The DNA of the CDR3 is TGCGCCAGCAGTGAATTGCAGGGAGGAGATGAGCAGTTCTTC. Its protein product is CASSELQGGDEQFF.

This chain connects TRBV29-1 to TRBJ2-5; unclear D gene. V lost 2 bases and J lost 1, with 11 bases in between. Looked up from germline, CDR1 is SQVTM and CDR2 is ANQGSEA. This CDR3 has 14 residues. CDR3 nucleotides: TGCAGCGTTGAATATCTGGGCATCCAAGAGACCCAGTACTTC. Translating it yields CSVEYLGIQETQYF.

The chain joins TRBV5-1 to TRBJ2-5; TRBD2 aligns across 9 bases. CDR3 length: 17 amino acids. V gave up 0 bases and J gave up 2 bases; unmatched junction bases: 8. Germline V gives CDR1 SGHRS, CDR2 YFSETQ. In DNA, the CDR3 is TGCGCCAGCAGCTTGGGGCTAGCGGGGCACCTTCAAGAGACCCAGTACTTC. Its translation: CASSLGLAGHLQETQYF.

The CDR3 DNA reads TGCAGCGTGACTCCTGAGTCGGGGGGAGCCTACGAGCAGTACTTC. This gives the protein CSVTPESGGAYEQYF. J is TRBJ2-7 and V is TRBV29-1; 7 bases fit TRBD2. Germline loops: CDR1 SQVTM, CDR2 ANQGSEA. J was trimmed by 2 bases and V by 6 bases; bases with no gene match: 13. The CDR3 sequence is 15 residues long.

The CDR3 nucleotides are TGTGCCAGCAGAGGGGGCGGGAGCTATGAGACCCAGTACTTC. Protein sequence: CASRGGGSYETQYF. The chain joins TRBV28 to TRBJ2-5, with D perhaps being TRBD1 or TRBD2 (7 bases each). Germline-derived CDR1 and CDR2 are MDHEN and SYDVKM. Between the trimmed V and J ends, which lost 6 bases and 5 bases, there was a span of 16 bases. There are 14 residues in the CDR3. Complete variable domain (other parts from reference TRBV28 and TRBJ2-5): DVKVTQSSRYLVKRTGEKVFLECVQDMDHENMFWYRQDPGLGLRLIYFSYDVKMKEKGDIPEGYSVSREKKERFSLILESASTNQTSMYLCASRGGGSYETQYFGPGTRLLVL.

CDR3 bases: TGTGCCAGCAGCTTGGGAGCTCTAAAGGACACAGATACGCAGTATTTT. It yields the protein CASSLGALKDTDTQYF. The chain uses TRBV11-2 and TRBJ2-3, with D perhaps TRBD2 (5 bases). This CDR3 is built from 16 residues. The ends were cut back, 3 bases at V and 2 bases at J, with 15 bases in the middle. Germline V lookup: CDR1 SGHAT, CDR2 FQNNGV.

This clone occurred once. J is TRBJ1-3 and V is TRBV6-1; D not resolved. CDR1 is MNHNS, CDR2 SASEGT, per germline. This CDR3 is built from 14 residues. The V gene lost 7 bases and the J gene lost 0 bases, with 10 bases spanning the gap. Here the CDR3 DNA reads TGTGCCAGCAATCCCAGAAGCTCTGGAAACACCATATATTTT. As protein: CASNPRSSGNTIYF.

The chain is built from TRBV15 and TRBJ2-6, with 7 bases that match TRBD1. V shed 4 bases and J 0 bases; nucleotides not matched to a gene: 0. The CDR3 loop spans 15 amino acids. Germline-derived CDR1 and CDR2 are LNHNV and YYDKDF (reference sequence). The CDR3 is CATSTGGSGANVLTF. The CDR3 DNA sequence: TGTGCCACCAGCACAGGGGGCTCTGGGGCCAACGTCCTGACTTTC.

This chain joins TRBV2 and TRBJ2-3; D possibly matches TRBD1 or TRBD2 (5 bases each). Trimming stripped 4 bases from V and 0 bases from J, with 11 bases between. Germline V gene lookup returns CDR1 SNHLY and CDR2 FYNNEI. This CDR3 spans 15 amino acids. The chain's CDR3 is CASSGGTTSTDTQYF. The CDR3 coding sequence is TGTGCCAGCAGTGGGGGGACGACTAGCACAGATACGCAGTATTTT.

The rearrangement links TRBV7-9 to TRBJ1-2; tentatively, D is TRBD1 (5 bases). Germline V CDR1 and CDR2: SEHNR, FQNEAQ (reference sequence). The germline V and J ends were trimmed by 5 bases and 3 bases, with 13 bases remaining between them. This CDR3 is built from 14 residues. The CDR3, as DNA: TGTGCCAGCAGCCCCCCTGGGGGATACTATGGCTACACCTTC. As protein: CASSPPGGYYGYTF.